The text below deals with one TCR beta chain. Given a much more abundant clone one base away, this may be a read error. The conserved final phenylalanine or tryptophan is absent from the CDR3, which likely points to a read error. This CDR3 comprises 15 residues. V dropped 6 bases and J dropped 10 bases, with 25 bases sitting between them. Germline V CDR1 and CDR2: SGHRS, YFSETQ. The TCR beta CDR3 regions underwent amplification using RNA transcripts as the source. HTBI primers were the set used in a first-round RT-PCR of the TCR CDR3. TCRdb processed the multiplex PCR reads anew with MiXCR; each CDR3 protein has one entry. The data contain about 350,000 distinct CDR3 sequences, approximately 13% of them singletons. The data were obtained in a study of T cells in Graves' hyperthyroidism and ophthalmopathy. The hyperthyroidism was newly diagnosed and had lasted under 2 months; the patients were aged 18 to 65. Diagnoses were made from clinical symptoms, serum measures (thyroxine and TRAb), thyroid ultrasound and orbital computed tomography.

The clonotype comes from a woman aged 25 to 39 with Graves' hyperthyroidism. Material: blood. The V gene is TRBV5-1, the J gene TRBJ1-1; TRBD1 is a possible D gene (6 bases). The DNA for the CDR3 is TGCGCCAGCATCTCCCCTGGGGAGATTGGGGGCCGAGCTTTCCTT. Amino acid sequence: CASISPGEIGGRAFL.